This TCR beta chain was profiled in a study of T cells in Graves' hyperthyroidism and ophthalmopathy. Regarding the study as a whole: Most thyroid clonotypes with frequency above 0.001 were detected in blood.

Graves' hyperthyroidism was deemed stable absent ophthalmopathy progression within 18 months. Those patients with uncontrolled infection, other autoimmune disease, pregnancy or lactation were excluded. Per germline, CDR1 DFQATT and CDR2 SNEGSKA (reference sequence). V lost 1 base, J lost 6 bases, and 8 bases stayed unmatched. The CDR3 is 15 residues long. With respect to this clonotype: The antigen is not known.

Amplified TCR beta CDR3 regions came from RNA transcripts. HTBI primers drove first-round RT-PCR of the TCR CDR3. TCRdb ran MiXCR on the multiplex PCR reads and lists one entry per CDR3 protein. The table records fewer than 700,000 distinct CDR3 sequences, 15% to 20% of them present only once. Source material: blood. This clonotype was obtained from a woman aged 25 to 39 with Graves' hyperthyroidism. The V and J genes are TRBV20-1 and TRBJ2-3; 9 bases are shared with TRBD2. CDR3 nucleotides: TGCAGTGCTAGAGTCGGCGGGAGGGGGGGGGATACGCAGTATTTT. Amino acid sequence: CSARVGGRGGDTQYF.